This is a list of T cell receptor beta chains from one sample in a study of lymphopenia after photon versus proton radiotherapy. The data were produced by immunoSEQ multiplex PCR, yet TCRdb's version contains in-frame clones alone and is incomplete. The sample yields roughly 15,000 clones, over 75% seen once. Sequencing used peripheral blood, obtained from a patient treated with proton-based radiotherapy. The receptor source for this set is a man aged 65-85 years with pancreatic cancer. Each CDR3 is given with its conserved first and last residue. The D gene is left open where the match is weak. The size field is filled for only some rows; it gives once, few, many or a size class.

cdr3_aa	cdr3_nt	clone_size	j_call	v_call	d_call
CASFAGQGYEQYF	TGTGCCAGCTTCGCGGGACAGGGATACGAGCAGTACTTC	NA	TRBJ2-7	TRBV18	TRBD1
CAWRRGSDSYNEQFF	TGTGCCTGGAGGAGAGGGAGCGACTCCTACAATGAGCAGTTCTTC	NA	TRBJ2-1	TRBV30	NA
CASSDLAGGQETQYF	TGTGCCAGCAGTGATTTAGCGGGGGGCCAAGAGACCCAGTACTTC	NA	TRBJ2-5	TRBV6-1	TRBD2
CASSPGQGLTGELFF	TGCGCCAGCAGCCCGGGACAGGGATTGACCGGGGAGCTGTTTTTT	NA	TRBJ2-2	TRBV5-1	TRBD1
CASSLVLAGGSGEQFF	TGCGCCAGCAGCTTGGTGCTAGCGGGAGGGTCCGGTGAGCAGTTCTTC	NA	TRBJ2-1	TRBV5-1	TRBD2
CASSLDRGSGGANVLTF	TGCGCCAGCAGCTTGGACAGGGGAAGTGGAGGGGCCAACGTCCTGACTTTC	NA	TRBJ2-6	TRBV5-1	TRBD1
CASSERASWGEQYF	TGTGCCAGCAGTGAGAGGGCCAGTTGGGGCGAGCAGTACTTC	once	TRBJ2-7	TRBV6-1	NA
CASSFNRQDNEQFF	TGTGCCAGCTCGTTCAACCGACAGGACAATGAGCAGTTCTTC	NA	TRBJ2-1	TRBV18	NA
CASSRNGNYNEQFF	TGTGCCAGCAGCCGGAATGGGAACTACAATGAGCAGTTCTTC	NA	TRBJ2-1	TRBV5-4	NA
CASSAPEAPAFF	TGTGCCAGCAGTGCCCCGGAGGCCCCCGCTTTCTTT	NA	TRBJ1-1	TRBV2	NA
CASSRTGWQGQTNYGYTF	TGTGCCAGCTCACGAACGGGTTGGCAGGGACAAACTAACTATGGCTACACTTTC	NA	TRBJ1-2	TRBV18	NA
CASSISTSGRVGEQFF	TGTGCCAGTAGTATATCTACTAGCGGGAGGGTTGGTGAGCAGTTCTTC	NA	TRBJ2-1	TRBV19	TRBD2
CASTQEGVGTEAFF	TGTGCCAGCACCCAGGAAGGCGTTGGCACTGAAGCTTTCTTT	NA	TRBJ1-1	TRBV2	NA
CATREGGALQETQYF	TGTGCCACCAGAGAAGGGGGGGCCCTCCAAGAGACCCAGTACTTC	NA	TRBJ2-5	TRBV15	NA
CASSVGSDTEAFF	TGTGCCAGCAGCGTAGGGTCGGACACTGAAGCTTTCTTT	NA	TRBJ1-1	TRBV9	NA